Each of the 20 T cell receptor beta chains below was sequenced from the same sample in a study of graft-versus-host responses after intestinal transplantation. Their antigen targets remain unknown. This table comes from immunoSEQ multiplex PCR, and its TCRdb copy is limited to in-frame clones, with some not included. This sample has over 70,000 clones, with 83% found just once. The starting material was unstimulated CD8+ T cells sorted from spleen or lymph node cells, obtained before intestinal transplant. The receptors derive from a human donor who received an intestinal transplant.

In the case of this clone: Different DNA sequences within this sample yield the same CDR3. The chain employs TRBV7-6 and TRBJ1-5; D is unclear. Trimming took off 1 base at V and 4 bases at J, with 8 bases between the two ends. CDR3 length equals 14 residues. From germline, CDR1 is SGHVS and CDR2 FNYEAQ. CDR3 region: CASSLGGRNQPQHF. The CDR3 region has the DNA TGTGCCAGCAGCTTAGGCGGTAGGAATCAGCCCCAGCATTTT.

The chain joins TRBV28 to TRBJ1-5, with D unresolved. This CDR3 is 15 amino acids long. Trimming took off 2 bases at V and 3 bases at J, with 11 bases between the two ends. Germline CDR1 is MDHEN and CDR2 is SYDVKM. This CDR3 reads CASSLVTELNQPQHF. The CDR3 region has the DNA TGTGCCAGCAGTTTAGTGACGGAACTCAATCAGCCCCAGCATTTT. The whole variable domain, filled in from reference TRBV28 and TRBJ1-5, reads DVKVTQSSRYLVKRTGEKVFLECVQDMDHENMFWYRQDPGLGLRLIYFSYDVKMKEKGDIPEGYSVSREKKERFSLILESASTNQTSMYLCASSLVTELNQPQHFGDGTRLSIL.

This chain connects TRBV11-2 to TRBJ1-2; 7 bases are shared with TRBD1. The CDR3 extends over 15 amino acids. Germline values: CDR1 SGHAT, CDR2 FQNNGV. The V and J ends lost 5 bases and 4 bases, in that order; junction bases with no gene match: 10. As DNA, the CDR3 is TGTGCCAGCAGCCAGGGGGGTAACCCATTCTATGGCTACACCTTC. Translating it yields CASSQGGNPFYGYTF.

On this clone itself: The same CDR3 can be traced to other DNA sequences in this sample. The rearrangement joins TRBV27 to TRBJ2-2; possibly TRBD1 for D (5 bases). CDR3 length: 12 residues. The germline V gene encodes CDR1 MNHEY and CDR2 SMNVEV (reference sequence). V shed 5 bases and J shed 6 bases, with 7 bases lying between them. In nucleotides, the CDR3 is TGTGCCAGCAGTATAGGGGCCGGGGAGCTGTTTTTT. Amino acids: CASSIGAGELFF.

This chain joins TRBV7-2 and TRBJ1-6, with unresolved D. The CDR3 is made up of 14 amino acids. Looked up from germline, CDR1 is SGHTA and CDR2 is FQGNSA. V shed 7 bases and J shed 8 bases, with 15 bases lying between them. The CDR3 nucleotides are TGTGCCAGCACCCTACACCAGACGGATTCACCCCTCCACTTT. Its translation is CASTLHQTDSPLHF. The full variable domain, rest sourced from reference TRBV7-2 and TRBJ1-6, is GAGVSQSPSNKVTEKGKDVELRCDPISGHTALYWYRQSLGQGLEFLIYFQGNSAPDKSGLPSDRFSAERTGGSVSTLTIQRTQQEDSAVYLCASTLHQTDSPLHFGNGTRLTVT.

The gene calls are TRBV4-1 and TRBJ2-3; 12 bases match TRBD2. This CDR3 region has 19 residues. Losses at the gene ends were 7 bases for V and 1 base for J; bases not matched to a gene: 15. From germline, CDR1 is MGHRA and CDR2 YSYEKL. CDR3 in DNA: TGCGCCAGCAACCCAGGAGGACTAGCGGGACGCCCCCGCACAGATACGCAGTATTTT. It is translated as CASNPGGLAGRPRTDTQYF.

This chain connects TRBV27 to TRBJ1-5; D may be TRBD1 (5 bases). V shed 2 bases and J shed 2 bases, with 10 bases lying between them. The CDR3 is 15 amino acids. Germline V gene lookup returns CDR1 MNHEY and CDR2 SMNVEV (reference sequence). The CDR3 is CASSLLGLGNQPQHF. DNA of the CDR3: TGTGCCAGCAGTTTACTGGGGCTGGGCAATCAGCCCCAGCATTTT.

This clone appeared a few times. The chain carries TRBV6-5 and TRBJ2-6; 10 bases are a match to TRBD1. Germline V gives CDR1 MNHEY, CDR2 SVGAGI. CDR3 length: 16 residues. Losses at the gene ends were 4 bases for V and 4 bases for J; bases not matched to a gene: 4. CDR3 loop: CASSWDRGSGANVLTF. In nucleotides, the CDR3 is TGTGCCAGCAGTTGGGACAGGGGAAGCGGGGCCAACGTCCTGACTTTC.

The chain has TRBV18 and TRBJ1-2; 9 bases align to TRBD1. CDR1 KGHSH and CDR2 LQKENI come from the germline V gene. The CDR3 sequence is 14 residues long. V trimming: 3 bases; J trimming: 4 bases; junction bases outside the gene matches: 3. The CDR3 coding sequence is TGTGCCAGCTCACCGGGACAGGGACTCTATGGCTACACCTTC. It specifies CASSPGQGLYGYTF.

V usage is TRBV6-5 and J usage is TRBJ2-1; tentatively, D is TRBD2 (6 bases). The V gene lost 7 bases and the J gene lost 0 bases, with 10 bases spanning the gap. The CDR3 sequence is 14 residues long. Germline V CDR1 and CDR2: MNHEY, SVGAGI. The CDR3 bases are TGTGCCAGCACGGGGGTACACTCCTACAATGAGCAGTTCTTC. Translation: CASTGVHSYNEQFF.

CDR3 sequence (DNA): TGTGCCAGCAGGGTCGTGTGGGGGAAAGGGACCTACGAGCAGTACTTC. It yields the protein CASRVVWGKGTYEQYF. The chain couples TRBV5-8 to TRBJ2-7, with D perhaps given as TRBD1 or TRBD2 (5 bases each). The length of the CDR3 is 16 residues. V gave up 5 bases and J gave up 2 bases, with 20 bases separating them. Germline CDR1 reads SGHTS; CDR2 reads YDEGEE.

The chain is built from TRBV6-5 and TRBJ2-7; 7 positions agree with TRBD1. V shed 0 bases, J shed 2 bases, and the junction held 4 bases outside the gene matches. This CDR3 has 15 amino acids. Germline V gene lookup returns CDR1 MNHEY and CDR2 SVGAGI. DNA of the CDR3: TGTGCCAGCAGTTACTCCGGGACAGATCCCTACGAGCAGTACTTC. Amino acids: CASSYSGTDPYEQYF.

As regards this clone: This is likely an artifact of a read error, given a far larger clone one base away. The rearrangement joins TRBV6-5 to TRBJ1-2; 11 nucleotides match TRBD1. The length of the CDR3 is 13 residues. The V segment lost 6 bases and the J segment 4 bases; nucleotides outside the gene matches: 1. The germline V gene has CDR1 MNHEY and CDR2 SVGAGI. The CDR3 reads CASRGTGGYGYTF. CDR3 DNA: TGTGCCAGCAGGGGGACAGGGGGCTATGGCTACACCTTC.

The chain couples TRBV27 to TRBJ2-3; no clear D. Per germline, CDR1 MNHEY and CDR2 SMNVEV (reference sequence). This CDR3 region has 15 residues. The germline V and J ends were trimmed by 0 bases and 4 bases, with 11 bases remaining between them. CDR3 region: CASSLSLGFPDTQYF. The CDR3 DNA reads TGTGCCAGCAGTTTATCGTTAGGGTTCCCAGATACGCAGTATTTT.

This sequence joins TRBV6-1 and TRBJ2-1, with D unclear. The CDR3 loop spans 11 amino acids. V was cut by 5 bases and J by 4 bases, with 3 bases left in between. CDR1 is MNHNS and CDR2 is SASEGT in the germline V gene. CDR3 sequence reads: CASSLYNEQFF. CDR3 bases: TGTGCCAGCAGTCTATACAATGAGCAGTTCTTC.

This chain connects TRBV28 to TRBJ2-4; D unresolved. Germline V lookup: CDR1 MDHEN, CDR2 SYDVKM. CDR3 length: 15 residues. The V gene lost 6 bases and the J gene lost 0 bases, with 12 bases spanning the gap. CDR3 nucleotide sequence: TGTGCCAGCAGACCCGACCGACTAGCCAAAAACATTCAGTACTTC. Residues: CASRPDRLAKNIQYF.

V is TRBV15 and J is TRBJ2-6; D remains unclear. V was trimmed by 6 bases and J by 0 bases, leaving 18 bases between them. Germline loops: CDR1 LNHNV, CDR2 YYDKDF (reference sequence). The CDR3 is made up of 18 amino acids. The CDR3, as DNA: TGTGCCACCAGTGACACAGCCAGAGCTATCTCTGGGGCCAACGTCCTGACTTTC. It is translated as CATSDTARAISGANVLTF.

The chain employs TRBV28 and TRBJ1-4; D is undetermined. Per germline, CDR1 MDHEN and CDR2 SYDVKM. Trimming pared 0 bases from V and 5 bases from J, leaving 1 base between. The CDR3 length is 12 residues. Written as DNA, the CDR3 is TGTGCCAGCAGTTTATGGAATGAAAAACTGTTTTTT. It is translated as CASSLWNEKLFF.

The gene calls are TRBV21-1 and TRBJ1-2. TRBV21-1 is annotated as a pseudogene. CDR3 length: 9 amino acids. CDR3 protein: CASRGGYTF. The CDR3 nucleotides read TGTGCCAGCAGGGGTGGCTACACCTTC.

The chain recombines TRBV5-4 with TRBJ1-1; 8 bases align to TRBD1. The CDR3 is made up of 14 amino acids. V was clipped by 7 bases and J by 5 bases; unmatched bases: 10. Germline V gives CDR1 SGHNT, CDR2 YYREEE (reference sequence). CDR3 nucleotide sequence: TGTGCCAGCGGGACCGGGACAGGCCAAACTGAAGCTTTCTTT. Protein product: CASGTGTGQTEAFF.